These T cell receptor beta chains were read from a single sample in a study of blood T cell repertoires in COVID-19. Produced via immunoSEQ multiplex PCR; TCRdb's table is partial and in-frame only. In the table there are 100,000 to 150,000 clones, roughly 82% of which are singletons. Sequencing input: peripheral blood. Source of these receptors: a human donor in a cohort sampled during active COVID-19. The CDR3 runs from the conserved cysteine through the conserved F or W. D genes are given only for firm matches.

CDR3nt: TGTGCCAGCAGTTTTTCAGGGATCTTAGCCAAAAACATTCAGTACTTC
CDR3aa: CASSFSGILAKNIQYF
j_gene: TRBJ2-4
len: 16
d_gene: -
v_gene: TRBV6-2/TRBV6-3

CDR3nt: TGTGCCAGCAGCCAGATGAGCTGGGAGCAGTTCTTC
CDR3aa: CASSQMSWEQFF
j_gene: TRBJ2-1
len: 12
d_gene: -
v_gene: TRBV4-2

CDR3nt: TGTGCCAGCAGCGTAGGGGGGGTAAACACCGGGGAGCTGTTTTTT
CDR3aa: CASSVGGVNTGELFF
j_gene: TRBJ2-2
len: 15
d_gene: -
v_gene: TRBV9

CDR3nt: TGTGCCAGTAGTGTTAGAAGCTACTCACCCCTCCACTTT
CDR3aa: CASSVRSYSPLHF
j_gene: TRBJ1-6
len: 13
d_gene: -
v_gene: TRBV19

CDR3nt: TGTGCCAGCGCGGGGGAGTCACGCACTGAAGCTTTCTTT
CDR3aa: CASAGESRTEAFF
j_gene: TRBJ1-1
len: 13
d_gene: -
v_gene: TRBV18

CDR3nt: TGTGCCAGCAGCAAAGCCCTGGGACAGAGTGCGTTTACCTACAATGAGCAGTTCTTC
CDR3aa: CASSKALGQSAFTYNEQFF
j_gene: TRBJ2-1
len: 19
d_gene: -
v_gene: TRBV21-1

CDR3nt: TGTGCCAGCAGCCCCAACAGGGCGTCTGGAAACACCATATATTTT
CDR3aa: CASSPNRASGNTIYF
j_gene: TRBJ1-3
len: 15
d_gene: -
v_gene: TRBV3-1/TRBV3-2

CDR3nt: TGTGCCAGCAGCGGTAGCGGGGGGGCAAAGTCCTACAATGAGCAGTTCTTC
CDR3aa: CASSGSGGAKSYNEQFF
j_gene: TRBJ2-1
len: 17
d_gene: TRBD2
v_gene: TRBV2

CDR3nt: TGTGCCAGCGAGCCGGGACAGGGAGGTTCACCCCTCCACTTT
CDR3aa: CASEPGQGGSPLHF
j_gene: TRBJ1-6
len: 14
d_gene: TRBD1
v_gene: TRBV6-5

CDR3nt: TGTGCCAGCTCACCGGTCGCGGGAAGGAACTATGGCTACACCTTC
CDR3aa: CASSPVAGRNYGYTF
j_gene: TRBJ1-2
len: 15
d_gene: -
v_gene: TRBV18